This T cell receptor beta chain was sequenced during a study of T-cell reconstitution after alpha-beta-depleted transplantation in children. The CDR3 contains 16 residues. The V and J ends lost 0 bases and 3 bases respectively, with 17 bases between them. Germline V gene lookup returns CDR1 DFQATT and CDR2 SNEGSKA (reference sequence). Preparation of the TCRbeta library involved a method that used unique molecular identifiers. TCRdb re-called the PCR reads with MiXCR, one entry per CDR3 protein. The sample consists of around 380,000 distinct CDR3 sequences, roughly 10% of them appearing once. The sequence came from a human donor who donated a stem cell graft to a child with acute myeloid leukemia. The sample consisted of PBMCs from the stem cell graft donor, taken from the stem cell graft. The chain joins TRBV20-1 to TRBJ2-5; D could derive from TRBD1 or TRBD2 (5 bases each). CDR3 nucleotides: TGCAGTGCTAGAGAGCCTCGGGACGGATTTGAAGAGACCCAGTACTTC. This codes for CSAREPRDGFEETQYF.